These T cell receptor beta chains were read from a single sample in a study of cytomegalovirus exposure and HLA in healthy donors. Measured with immunoSEQ multiplex PCR; TCRdb has only the in-frame clones, and not every one. Counted here are 150,000 to 200,000 clones, 60% to 85% occurring once; the ten biggest clones make up around 3%. The specimen was PBMCs. The receptors here all came from a female donor in good health and CMV-seronegative. Each CDR3 is given with its conserved first and last residue. The order of the fields is CDR3 DNA, CDR3 protein, CDR3 length, V gene, J gene, D gene, clone size. D genes are given only for firm matches. The size field is filled for only some rows; it gives once, few, many or a size class.

TGTGCCAGCAGTTCTACAGGGGGCACAGATACGCAGTATTTT,CASSSTGGTDTQYF,14,TRBV6-6,TRBJ2-3,TRBD1,.
TGTGCCAGCTGGGGGCCGGGCTACGAGCAGTACTTC,CASWGPGYEQYF,12,TRBV4-2,TRBJ2-7,.,.
TGTGCCAGCAGTCTACCTACGCCTAGCGGGGGGCCTGGAGAGCAGTACTTC,CASSLPTPSGGPGEQYF,17,TRBV27,TRBJ2-7,TRBD2,.
TGCGCCAGCAGCCAAACCCGGGCTAGCGGGGAGGAGACCCAGTACTTC,CASSQTRASGEETQYF,16,TRBV4-1,TRBJ2-5,TRBD2,.
TGTGCCATCAGTGGCGGTATGTATAGCAATCAGCCCCAGCATTTT,CAISGGMYSNQPQHF,15,TRBV10-3,TRBJ1-5,.,.
TGTGCCAGCAGCTTATTACTGGGACTAGCGGCCACAGATACGCAGTATTTT,CASSLLLGLAATDTQYF,17,TRBV7-2,TRBJ2-3,TRBD2,.
TGCGCCAGCAGCTTGGAAGGGACTCCCATGAACACTGAAGCTTTCTTT,CASSLEGTPMNTEAFF,16,TRBV5-1,TRBJ1-1,.,.
TGTGCTAGTGGTATTGGACAGTCCCTGTATGAGACCCAGTACTTC,CASGIGQSLYETQYF,15,TRBV12-5,TRBJ2-5,.,once
TGTGCCATCAGCTCACAGGGGAACACTGAAGCTTTCTTT,CAISSQGNTEAFF,13,TRBV10-3,TRBJ1-1,.,.
TGTGCCAGCTTAGGACAGGGGAGCTACGAGCAGTACTTC,CASLGQGSYEQYF,13,TRBV2,TRBJ2-7,TRBD1,.
TGTTCCAGCAGCTTGGGGACAGGGGTTGGCGAGCAGTACTTC,CSSSLGTGVGEQYF,14,TRBV7-9,TRBJ2-7,TRBD1,.
TGTGCCACCAGCAGAGATCGTGCCGGTAATAGCAATCAGCCCCAGCATTTT,CATSRDRAGNSNQPQHF,17,TRBV15,TRBJ1-5,.,.
TGTGCCAGCAGTTACCTGGTGAGCAACACTGAAGCTTTCTTT,CASSYLVSNTEAFF,14,TRBV6-5,TRBJ1-1,.,.
TGCGCCAGCAGTGTCGGCCAGGGGAACACTGAAGCTTTCTTT,CASSVGQGNTEAFF,14,TRBV10-2,TRBJ1-1,.,.